Following are 18 T cell receptor beta chains from one sample sequenced in a study of T-cell reconstitution after alpha-beta-depleted transplantation in children. The authors prepared the TCRbeta library with unique molecular identifiers. MiXCR was run by TCRdb on the PCR reads, yielding one entry per CDR3 protein. Among 700,000 to 950,000 distinct CDR3 sequences listed, approximately 15% were seen once. The material sequenced was PBMCs, mostly from graft donor cells, taken 360 days after TCRalphabeta/CD19-depleted stem cell transplant. The receptors shown here come from a male patient between 5 and 17 years old who had a stem cell transplant for acute lymphoblastic leukemia, so the T cells may come from the graft donor.

The chain has TRBV6-5 and TRBJ1-5; unclear D gene. Per germline, CDR1 MNHEY and CDR2 SVGAGI. Trimming shortened V by 2 bases and J by 3 bases, and 5 bases separated the two germline ends. The CDR3 is 13 amino acids. The CDR3 here is CASSYEVNQPQHF. DNA for the CDR3: TGTGCCAGCAGTTACGAGGTCAATCAGCCCCAGCATTTT.

This clonotype occurred a few times. V and J are TRBV5-1 and TRBJ2-2, with D uncertain. V was pared by 1 base and J by 0 bases, with 7 bases between. This CDR3 has 15 residues. Germline V gene sequence: CDR1 SGHRS, CDR2 YFSETQ. CDR3 protein: CASSLWAANTGELFF. The CDR3 region has the DNA TGCGCCAGCAGCTTGTGGGCCGCGAACACCGGGGAGCTGTTTTTT.

The table lists this clonotype with a few counts. V gene TRBV5-1 combines with J gene TRBJ2-1; 12 bases align to TRBD2. CDR3 size: 18 residues. The J segment lost 7 bases and the V segment lost 4 bases, leaving 15 bases of the junction unmatched. Germline CDR1 is SGHRS and CDR2 is YFSETQ. In nucleotides, the CDR3 is TGCGCCAGCAGCCTGGGACAGGGGAGGCTAGCGGGAGGGAATGAGCAGTTCTTC. Encoded protein: CASSLGQGRLAGGNEQFF.

This sequence joins TRBV29-1 and TRBJ2-5; D remains unclear. The ends were cut back, 1 base at V and 4 bases at J, with 13 bases in the middle. Germline V CDR1 and CDR2: SQVTM, ANQGSEA. This CDR3 contains 14 residues. The CDR3: CSVEVLGLGETQYF. In DNA, the CDR3 is TGCAGCGTTGAAGTTTTAGGGCTAGGAGAGACCCAGTACTTC.

The chain recombines TRBV3-1 with TRBJ2-7; D not resolved. Trimming took 5 bases from V and 3 from J, leaving 11 bases between them. Germline V gives CDR1 LGHDT, CDR2 YNNKEL (reference sequence). This CDR3 is 13 amino acids long. The CDR3 coding sequence is TGTGCCAGCAGCGCTTACTCCCTCTACGAGCAGTACTTC. The encoded protein is CASSAYSLYEQYF.

This clonotype was picked up many times. The genes are TRBV6-2 or TRBV6-3 and TRBJ2-1; TRBD1 is a possible D gene (6 bases). V was clipped by 2 bases and J by 4 bases, with 12 bases between them. The germline CDR1 and CDR2 sequences are MNHEY and SVGEGT. The CDR3 contains 15 residues. CDR3 amino acids: CASSYKVDRYNEQFF. The CDR3, as DNA: TGTGCCAGCAGTTACAAAGTCGACAGGTACAATGAGCAGTTCTTC.

The CDR3 DNA is TGTGCCAGCAGCGACAGGGGGATCGGTATAGGTCAGCCCCAGCATTTT. Translating gives CASSDRGIGIGQPQHF. V and J are TRBV2 and TRBJ1-5, with 9 bases lining up with TRBD1. Germline V gene sequence: CDR1 SNHLY, CDR2 FYNNEI. CDR3 length: 16 residues. Trimming at V came to 6 bases and at J to 6 bases, leaving 12 bases not matched to a gene.

The rearrangement joins TRBV12-3 or TRBV12-4 to TRBJ2-1; D call uncertain. The CDR3 length is 15 residues. Trimming pared 1 base from V and 6 bases from J, leaving 13 bases between. CDR3 sequence: CASSLEWVRGNEQFF. In DNA form, the CDR3 reads TGTGCCAGCAGTTTAGAATGGGTACGCGGCAATGAGCAGTTCTTC.

The chain is built from TRBV28 and TRBJ2-7; 9 nucleotides line up with TRBD2. Germline V CDR1 and CDR2: MDHEN, SYDVKM. The CDR3 has 16 residues. V gave up 3 bases and J gave up 2 bases; unmatched junction bases: 8. In nucleotides, the CDR3 is TGTGCCAGCAGTTTTGGGTGGGCTAGCGGGACCTACGAGCAGTACTTC. Translating gives CASSFGWASGTYEQYF. Variable domain in full (rest from reference TRBV28 and TRBJ2-7): DVKVTQSSRYLVKRTGEKVFLECVQDMDHENMFWYRQDPGLGLRLIYFSYDVKMKEKGDIPEGYSVSREKKERFSLILESASTNQTSMYLCASSFGWASGTYEQYFGPGTRLTVT.

The chain recombines TRBV7-9 with TRBJ2-3; D is ambiguous. CDR1 is SEHNR, CDR2 FQNEAQ, per germline (reference sequence). There are 11 residues in the CDR3. Deletions cut 11 bases from V and 4 bases from J, with 10 bases between. The CDR3 protein is CAVSGPDTQYF. CDR3 nucleotides: TGTGCCGTCTCCGGGCCAGATACGCAGTATTTT.

This clonotype showed up just a few times. J is TRBJ2-3 and V is TRBV10-3, with 8 bases fitting TRBD1. CDR1 is ENHRY and CDR2 is SYGVKD in the germline V gene. Unmatched junction bases numbered 10, after V lost 3 bases and J lost 2 bases. The CDR3 is 17 amino acids. The CDR3 region has the DNA TGTGCCATCAGTGACACCCTCGGGACAGGAGTCACAGATACGCAGTATTTT. Amino acid sequence: CAISDTLGTGVTDTQYF.

This clonotype was detected ten times or more. The gene calls are TRBV7-8 and TRBJ2-3; unclear D gene. The CDR3 is 15 residues long. Germline V gene data show CDR1 as SGHVS and CDR2 as FQNEAQ. Trimming stripped 3 bases from V and 2 bases from J, with 12 bases between. The DNA of the CDR3 is TGTGCCAGCAGCTTCGAGGCTACACTCACAGATACGCAGTATTTT. It codes for CASSFEATLTDTQYF.

Notes on this clonotype: A much larger clonotype is one base distant, so this may be a read error. The chain employs TRBV24-1 and TRBJ2-3; a weak D match, TRBD1 (5 bases). This CDR3 spans 13 amino acids. Germline loops: CDR1 KGHDR, CDR2 SFDVKD. DNA of the CDR3: TGTGCCACCAGTGGGACACCGACAGATACGCAGTTTTTT. It translates to CATSGTPTDTQFF.

This clonotype has more than one count but fewer than ten. The chain is built from TRBV7-9 and TRBJ2-3, with 11 bases that match TRBD2. Germline V gene data show CDR1 as SEHNR and CDR2 as FQNEAQ (reference sequence). There are 17 residues in the CDR3. Losses at the gene ends were 4 bases for V and 2 bases for J; bases not matched to a gene: 8. CDR3 coding DNA: TGTGCCAGCAGCTCGGCTCTAGCGGGAGGTGCCACAGATACGCAGTATTTT. Protein product: CASSSALAGGATDTQYF.

This clonotype was seen a few times. The chain joins TRBV9 to TRBJ2-3; D is ambiguous. V was cut by 0 bases and J by 5 bases, with 7 bases left in between. The germline CDR1 and CDR2 sequences are SGDLS and YYNGEE. This CDR3 comprises 13 residues. The CDR3 is CASSVADQDTQYF. CDR3 nucleotide sequence: TGTGCCAGCAGCGTAGCAGACCAAGATACGCAGTATTTT.

The V call is TRBV29-1, the J call TRBJ2-7; D perhaps matches TRBD1 (6 bases). The CDR3 totals 14 residues. CDR1 and CDR2 (germline): SQVTM, ANQGSEA. V gave up 1 base and J gave up 4 bases, with 14 bases separating them. The CDR3 loop is CSVEVRERGYEQYF. For the CDR3, the DNA is TGCAGCGTTGAAGTTCGAGAGAGGGGGTACGAGCAGTACTTC.

This sequence joins TRBV12-5 and TRBJ2-2; TRBD2 aligns across 12 bases. CDR3 length equals 17 residues. Germline loops: CDR1 LGHNT, CDR2 FRNRAP. J gave up 3 bases and V 6 bases, and 8 bases lay outside the gene matches. The CDR3 region has the DNA TGTGCTAGTGGAACCTTTGGACTAGCGGGATACACCGGGGAGCTGTTTTTT. Protein product: CASGTFGLAGYTGELFF.

This clonotype came up a few times. The chain links TRBV20-1 to TRBJ2-7; 9 bases agree with TRBD2. V shed 0 bases, J shed 2 bases, and the junction held 2 bases outside the gene matches. Germline values: CDR1 DFQATT, CDR2 SNEGSKA (reference sequence). This CDR3 contains 14 residues. This CDR3 reads CSARELAGPYEQYF. Written as DNA, the CDR3 is TGCAGTGCTAGAGAACTAGCGGGCCCCTACGAGCAGTACTTC.